The clone carrying this TCR beta chain was recorded a few times. The sample is drawn from a study of blood T cell repertoires in COVID-19. Using immunoSEQ multiplex PCR, the repertoire was profiled, and TCRdb retains in-frame clones only, with some absent. The sample contains 380,000 or so clones, 89% of which appear only once. This CDR3 has 13 amino acids. Trimming removed 6 bases from V and 2 bases from J, with 10 bases in between. Germline CDR1 is KGHSH and CDR2 is LQKENI. The TCR was taken from a man aged 40-49 years with acute or convalescent COVID-19. Sequencing was performed on peripheral blood. The gene calls are TRBV18 and TRBJ1-2; D gene uncertain. The DNA for the CDR3 is TGTGCCAGCTCCCTAGACGGGAACTATGGCTACACCTTC. It specifies CASSLDGNYGYTF. The full variable domain, with the rest looked up from reference TRBV18 and TRBJ1-2, is NAGVMQNPRHLVRRRGQEARLRCSPMKGHSHVYWYRQLPEEGLKFMVYLQKENIIDESGMPKERFSAEFPKEGPSILRIQQVVRGDSAAYFCASSLDGNYGYTFGSGTRLTVV.